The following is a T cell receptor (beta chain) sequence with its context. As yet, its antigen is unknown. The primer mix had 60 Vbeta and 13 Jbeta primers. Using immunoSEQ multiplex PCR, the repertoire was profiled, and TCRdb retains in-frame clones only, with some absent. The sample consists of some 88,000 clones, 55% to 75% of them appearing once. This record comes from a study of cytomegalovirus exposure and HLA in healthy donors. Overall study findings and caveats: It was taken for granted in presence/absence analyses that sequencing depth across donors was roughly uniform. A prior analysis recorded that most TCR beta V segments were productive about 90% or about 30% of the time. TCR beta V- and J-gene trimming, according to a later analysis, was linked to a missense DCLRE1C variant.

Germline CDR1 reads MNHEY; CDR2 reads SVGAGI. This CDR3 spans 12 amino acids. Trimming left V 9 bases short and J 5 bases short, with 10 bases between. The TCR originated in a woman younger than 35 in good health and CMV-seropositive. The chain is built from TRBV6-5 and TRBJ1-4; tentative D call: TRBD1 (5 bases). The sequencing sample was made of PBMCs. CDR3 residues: CASRQLNEKLFF. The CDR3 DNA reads TGTGCCAGTAGACAGCTAAATGAAAAACTGTTTTTT.